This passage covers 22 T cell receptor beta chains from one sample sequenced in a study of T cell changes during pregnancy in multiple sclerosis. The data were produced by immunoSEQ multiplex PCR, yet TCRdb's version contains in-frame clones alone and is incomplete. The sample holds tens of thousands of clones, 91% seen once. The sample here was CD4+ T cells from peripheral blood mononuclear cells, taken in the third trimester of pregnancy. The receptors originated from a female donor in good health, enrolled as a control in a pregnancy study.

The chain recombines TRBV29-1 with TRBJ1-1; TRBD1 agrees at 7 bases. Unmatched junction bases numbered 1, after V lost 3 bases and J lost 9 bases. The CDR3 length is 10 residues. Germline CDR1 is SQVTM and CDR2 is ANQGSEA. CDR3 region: CSVETGQAFF. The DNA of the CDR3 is TGCAGCGTTGAGACAGGGCAAGCTTTCTTT.

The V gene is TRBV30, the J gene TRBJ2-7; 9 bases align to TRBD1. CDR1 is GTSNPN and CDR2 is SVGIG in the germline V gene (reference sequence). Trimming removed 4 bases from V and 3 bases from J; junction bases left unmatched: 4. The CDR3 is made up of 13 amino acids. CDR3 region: CAWNPGQGYEQYF. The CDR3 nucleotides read TGTGCCTGGAACCCGGGACAGGGCTACGAGCAGTACTTC.

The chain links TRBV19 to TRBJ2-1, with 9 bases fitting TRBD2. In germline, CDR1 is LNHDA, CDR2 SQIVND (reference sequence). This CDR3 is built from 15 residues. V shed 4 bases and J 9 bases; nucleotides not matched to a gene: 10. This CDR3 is CASSKPSGVTGEQFF. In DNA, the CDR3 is TGTGCCAGTAGTAAACCTAGCGGGGTGACAGGTGAGCAGTTCTTC.

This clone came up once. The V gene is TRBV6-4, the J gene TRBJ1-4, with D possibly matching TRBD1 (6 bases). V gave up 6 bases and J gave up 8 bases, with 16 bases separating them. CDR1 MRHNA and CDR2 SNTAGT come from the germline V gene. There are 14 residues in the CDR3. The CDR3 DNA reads TGTGCCAGCAGAGGTAGGGGGATGGGAGAAAAACTGTTTTTT. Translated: CASRGRGMGEKLFF.

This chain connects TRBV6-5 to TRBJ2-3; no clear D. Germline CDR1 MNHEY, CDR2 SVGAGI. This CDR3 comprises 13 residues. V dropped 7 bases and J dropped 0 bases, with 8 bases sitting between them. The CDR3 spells CASTRASTDTQYF. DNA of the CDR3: TGTGCCAGCACCCGAGCTAGCACAGATACGCAGTATTTT.

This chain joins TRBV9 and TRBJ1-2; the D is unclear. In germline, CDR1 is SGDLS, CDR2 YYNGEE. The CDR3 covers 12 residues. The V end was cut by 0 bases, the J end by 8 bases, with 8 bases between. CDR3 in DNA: TGTGCCAGCAGCGTAGTATATGGCGGCTACACCTTC. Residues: CASSVVYGGYTF.

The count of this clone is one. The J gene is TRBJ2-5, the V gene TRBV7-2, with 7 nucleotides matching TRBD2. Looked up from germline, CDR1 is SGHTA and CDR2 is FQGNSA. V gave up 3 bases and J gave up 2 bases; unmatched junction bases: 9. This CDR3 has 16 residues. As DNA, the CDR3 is TGTGCCAGCAGCTTGGATGGTGGGGGGGGTCAAGAGACCCAGTACTTC. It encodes CASSLDGGGGQETQYF.

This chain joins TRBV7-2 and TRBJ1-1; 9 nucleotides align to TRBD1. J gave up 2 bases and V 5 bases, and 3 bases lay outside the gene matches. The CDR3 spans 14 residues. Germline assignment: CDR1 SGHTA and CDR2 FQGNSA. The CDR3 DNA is TGTGCCAGCAGCCCGGACAGGGGAAACACTGAAGCTTTCTTT. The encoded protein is CASSPDRGNTEAFF. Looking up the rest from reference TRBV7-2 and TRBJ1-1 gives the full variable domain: GAGVSQSPSNKVTEKGKDVELRCDPISGHTALYWYRQSLGQGLEFLIYFQGNSAPDKSGLPSDRFSAERTGGSVSTLTIQRTQQEDSAVYLCASSPDRGNTEAFFGQGTRLTVV.

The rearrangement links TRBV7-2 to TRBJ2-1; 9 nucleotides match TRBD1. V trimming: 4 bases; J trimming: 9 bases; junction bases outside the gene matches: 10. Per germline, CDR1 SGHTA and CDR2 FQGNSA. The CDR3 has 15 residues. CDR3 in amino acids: CASSSSGTGLGEQFF. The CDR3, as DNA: TGTGCCAGCAGCTCCTCCGGGACAGGGCTCGGTGAGCAGTTCTTC.

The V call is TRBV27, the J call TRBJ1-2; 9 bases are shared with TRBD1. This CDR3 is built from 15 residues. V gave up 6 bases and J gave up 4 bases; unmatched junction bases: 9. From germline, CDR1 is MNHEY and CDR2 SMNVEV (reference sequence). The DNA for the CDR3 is TGTGCCAGCAGAAAACGGACAGGGGTCCCCTATGGCTACACCTTC. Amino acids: CASRKRTGVPYGYTF.

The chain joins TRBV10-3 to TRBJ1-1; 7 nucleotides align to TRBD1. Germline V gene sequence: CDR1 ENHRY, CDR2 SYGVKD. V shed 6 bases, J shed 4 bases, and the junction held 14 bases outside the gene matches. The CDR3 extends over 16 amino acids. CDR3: CAIRDAGGTASTEAFF. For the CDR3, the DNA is TGTGCCATCAGGGATGCAGGGGGGACCGCAAGCACTGAAGCTTTCTTT.

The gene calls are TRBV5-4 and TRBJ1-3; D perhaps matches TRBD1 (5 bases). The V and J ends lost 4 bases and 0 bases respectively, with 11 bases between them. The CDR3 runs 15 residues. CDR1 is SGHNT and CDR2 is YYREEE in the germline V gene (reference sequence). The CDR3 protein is CASSPDISSGNTIYF. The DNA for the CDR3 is TGTGCCAGCAGCCCGGACATTAGCTCTGGAAACACCATATATTTT.

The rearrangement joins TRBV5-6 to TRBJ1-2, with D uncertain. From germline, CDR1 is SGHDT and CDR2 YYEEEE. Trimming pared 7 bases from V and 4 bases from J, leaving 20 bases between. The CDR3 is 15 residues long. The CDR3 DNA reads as TGTGCCAGCGGCCAGGCCGCAGGCCTCCCCTATGGCTACACCTTC. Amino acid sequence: CASGQAAGLPYGYTF. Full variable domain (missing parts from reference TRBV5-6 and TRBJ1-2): DAGVTQSPTHLIKTRGQQVTLRCSPKSGHDTVSWYQQALGQGPQFIFQYYEEEERQRGNFPDRFSGHQFPNYSSELNVNALLLGDSALYLCASGQAAGLPYGYTFGSGTRLTVV.

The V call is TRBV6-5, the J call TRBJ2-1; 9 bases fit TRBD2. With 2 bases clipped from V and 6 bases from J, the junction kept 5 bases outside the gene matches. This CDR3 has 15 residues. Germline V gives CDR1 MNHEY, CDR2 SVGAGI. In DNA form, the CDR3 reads TGTGCCAGCAGTTACCTAGCGGGGCCCTTCAATGAGCAGTTCTTC. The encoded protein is CASSYLAGPFNEQFF.

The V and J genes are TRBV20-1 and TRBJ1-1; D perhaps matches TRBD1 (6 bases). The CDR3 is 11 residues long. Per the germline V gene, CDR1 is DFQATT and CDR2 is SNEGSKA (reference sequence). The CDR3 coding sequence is TGCCAAAACAGGGATGGCACTGAAGCTTTCTTT. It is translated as CQNRDGTEAFF.

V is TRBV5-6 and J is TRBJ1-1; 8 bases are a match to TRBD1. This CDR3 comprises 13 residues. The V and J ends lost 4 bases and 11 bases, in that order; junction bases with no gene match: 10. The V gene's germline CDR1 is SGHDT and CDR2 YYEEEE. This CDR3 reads CASSGTRGRGAFF. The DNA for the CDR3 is TGTGCCAGCAGCGGGACCAGGGGGCGCGGGGCTTTCTTT.

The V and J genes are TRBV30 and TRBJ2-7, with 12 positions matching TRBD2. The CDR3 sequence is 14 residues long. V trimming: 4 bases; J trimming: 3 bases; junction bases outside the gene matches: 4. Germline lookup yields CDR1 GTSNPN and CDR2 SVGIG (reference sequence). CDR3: CAWTSGGAFYEQYF. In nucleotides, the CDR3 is TGTGCCTGGACTAGCGGGGGGGCCTTCTACGAGCAGTACTTC. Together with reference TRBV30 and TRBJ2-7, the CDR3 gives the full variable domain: SQTIHQWPATLVQPVGSPLSLECTVEGTSNPNLYWYRQAAGRGLQLLFYSVGIGQISSEVPQNLSASRPQDRQFILSSKKLLLSDSGFYLCAWTSGGAFYEQYFGPGTRLTVT.

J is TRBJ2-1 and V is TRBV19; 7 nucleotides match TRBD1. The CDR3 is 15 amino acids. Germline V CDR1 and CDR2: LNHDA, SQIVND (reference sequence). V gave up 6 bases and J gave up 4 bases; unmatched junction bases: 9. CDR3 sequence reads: CASRRGTDFYNEQFF. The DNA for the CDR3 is TGTGCCAGTAGGAGAGGGACAGACTTTTACAATGAGCAGTTCTTC.

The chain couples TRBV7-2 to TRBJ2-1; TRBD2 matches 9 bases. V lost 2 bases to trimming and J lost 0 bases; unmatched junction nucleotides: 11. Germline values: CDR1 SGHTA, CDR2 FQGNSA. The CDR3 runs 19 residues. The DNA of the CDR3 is TGTGCCAGCAGCTTAAAGGCGGGGGGGCCCCCCTACTCCTACAATGAGCAGTTCTTC. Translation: CASSLKAGGPPYSYNEQFF.

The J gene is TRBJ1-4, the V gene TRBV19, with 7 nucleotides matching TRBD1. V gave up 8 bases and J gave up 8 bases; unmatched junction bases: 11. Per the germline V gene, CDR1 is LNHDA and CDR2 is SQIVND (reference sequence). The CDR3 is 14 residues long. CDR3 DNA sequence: TGTGCCAGTCGATACAGGGGAACTGAAGAAAAACTGTTTTTT. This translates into CASRYRGTEEKLFF. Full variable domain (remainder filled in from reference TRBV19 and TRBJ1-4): DGGITQSPKYLFRKEGQNVTLSCEQNLNHDAMYWYRQDPGQGLRLIYYSQIVNDFQKGDIAEGYSVSREKKESFPLTVTSAQKNPTAFYLCASRYRGTEEKLFFGSGTQLSVL.

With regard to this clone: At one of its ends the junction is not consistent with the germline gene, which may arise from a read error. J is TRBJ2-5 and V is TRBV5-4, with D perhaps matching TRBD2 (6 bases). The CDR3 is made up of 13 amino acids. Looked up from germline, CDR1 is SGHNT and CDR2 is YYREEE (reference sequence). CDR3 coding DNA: TGTGCCAGCACCTTGACTAGCCAAGAGACCCAGTACTTC. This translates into CASTLTSQETQYF. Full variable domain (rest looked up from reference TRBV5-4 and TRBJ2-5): ETGVTQSPTHLIKTRGQQVTLRCSSQSGHNTVSWYQQALGQGPQFIFQYYREEENGRGNFPPRFSGLQFPNYSSELNVNALELDDSALYLCASTLTSQETQYFGPGTRLLVL.

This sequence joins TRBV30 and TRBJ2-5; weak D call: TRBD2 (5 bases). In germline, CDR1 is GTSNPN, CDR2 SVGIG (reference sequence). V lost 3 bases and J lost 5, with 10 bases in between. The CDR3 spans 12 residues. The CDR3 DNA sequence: TGTGCCTGGAGATTCCCGGGGGAGACCCAGTACTTC. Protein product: CAWRFPGETQYF.